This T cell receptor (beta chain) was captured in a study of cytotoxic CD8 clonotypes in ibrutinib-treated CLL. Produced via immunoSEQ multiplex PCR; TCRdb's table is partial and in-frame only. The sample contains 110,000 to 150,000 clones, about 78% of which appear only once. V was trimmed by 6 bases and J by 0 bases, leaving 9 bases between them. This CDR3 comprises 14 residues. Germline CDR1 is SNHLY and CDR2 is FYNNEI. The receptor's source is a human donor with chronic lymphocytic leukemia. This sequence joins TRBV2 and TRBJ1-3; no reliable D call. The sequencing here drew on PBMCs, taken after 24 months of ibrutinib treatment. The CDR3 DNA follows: TGTGCCAGCAGCGCAAGCTTCTCTGGAAACACCATATATTTT. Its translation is CASSASFSGNTIYF.